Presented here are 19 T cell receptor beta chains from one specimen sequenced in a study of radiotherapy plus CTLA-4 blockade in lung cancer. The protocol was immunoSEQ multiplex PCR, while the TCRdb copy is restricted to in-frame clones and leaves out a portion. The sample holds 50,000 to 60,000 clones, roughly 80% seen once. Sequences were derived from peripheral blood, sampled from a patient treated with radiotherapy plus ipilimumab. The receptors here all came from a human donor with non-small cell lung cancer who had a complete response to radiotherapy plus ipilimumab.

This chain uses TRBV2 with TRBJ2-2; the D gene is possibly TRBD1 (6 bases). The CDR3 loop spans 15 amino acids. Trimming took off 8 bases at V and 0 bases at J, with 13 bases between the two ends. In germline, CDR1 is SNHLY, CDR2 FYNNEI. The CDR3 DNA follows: TGTGCCAGCGATGGGGGCAGCGCGAACACCGGGGAGCTGTTTTTT. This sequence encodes CASDGGSANTGELFF. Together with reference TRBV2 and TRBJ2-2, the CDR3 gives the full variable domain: EPEVTQTPSHQVTQMGQEVILRCVPISNHLYFYWYRQILGQKVEFLVSFYNNEISEKSEIFDDQFSVERPDGSNFTLKIRSTKLEDSAMYFCASDGGSANTGELFFGEGSRLTVL.

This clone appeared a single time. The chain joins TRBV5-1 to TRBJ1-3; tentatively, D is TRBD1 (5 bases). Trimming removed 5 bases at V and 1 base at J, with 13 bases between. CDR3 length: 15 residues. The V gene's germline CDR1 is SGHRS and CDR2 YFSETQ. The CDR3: CASSSGVASGNTIYF. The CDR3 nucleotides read TGCGCCAGCAGTTCGGGGGTGGCATCTGGAAACACCATATATTTT.

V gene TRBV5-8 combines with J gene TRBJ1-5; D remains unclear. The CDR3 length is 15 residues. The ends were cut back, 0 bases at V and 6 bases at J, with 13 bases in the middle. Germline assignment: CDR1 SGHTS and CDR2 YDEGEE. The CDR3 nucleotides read TGTGCCAGCAGCTTGGTGTCAGGACTCGGTCAGCCCCAGCATTTT. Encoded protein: CASSLVSGLGQPQHF.

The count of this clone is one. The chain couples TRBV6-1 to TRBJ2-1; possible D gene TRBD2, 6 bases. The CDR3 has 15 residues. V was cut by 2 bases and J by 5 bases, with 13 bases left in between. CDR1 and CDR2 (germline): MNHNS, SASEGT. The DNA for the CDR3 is TGTGCCAGCAGTGAATCGGGACGGGGGAACAATGAGCAGTTCTTC. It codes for CASSESGRGNNEQFF.

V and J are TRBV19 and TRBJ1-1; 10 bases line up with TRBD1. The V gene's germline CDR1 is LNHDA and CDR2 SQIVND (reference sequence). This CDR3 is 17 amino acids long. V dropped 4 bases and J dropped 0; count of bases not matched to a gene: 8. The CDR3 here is CASSTSWGQGMNTEAFF. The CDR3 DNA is TGTGCCAGTAGTACCTCTTGGGGACAGGGGATGAACACTGAAGCTTTCTTT.

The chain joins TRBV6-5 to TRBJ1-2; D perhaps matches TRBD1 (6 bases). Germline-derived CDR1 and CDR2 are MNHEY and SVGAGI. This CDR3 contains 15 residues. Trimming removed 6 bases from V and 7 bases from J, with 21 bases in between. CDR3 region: CASSSSAQGRRGYTF. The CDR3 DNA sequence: TGTGCCAGCAGCTCGAGTGCCCAGGGGCGGCGTGGCTACACCTTC.

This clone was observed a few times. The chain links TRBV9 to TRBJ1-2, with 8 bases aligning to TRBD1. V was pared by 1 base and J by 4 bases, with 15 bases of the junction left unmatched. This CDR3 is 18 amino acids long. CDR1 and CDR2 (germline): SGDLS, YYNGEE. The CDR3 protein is CASSVTGQGGTGAYGYTF. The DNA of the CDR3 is TGTGCCAGCAGCGTAACAGGACAGGGTGGGACCGGGGCCTATGGCTACACCTTC.

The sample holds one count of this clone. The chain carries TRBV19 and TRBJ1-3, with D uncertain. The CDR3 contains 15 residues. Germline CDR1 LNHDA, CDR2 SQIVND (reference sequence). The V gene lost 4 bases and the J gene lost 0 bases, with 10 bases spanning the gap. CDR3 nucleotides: TGTGCCAGTAGTAAACAGCCTTTCTCTGGAAACACCATATATTTT. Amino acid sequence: CASSKQPFSGNTIYF.

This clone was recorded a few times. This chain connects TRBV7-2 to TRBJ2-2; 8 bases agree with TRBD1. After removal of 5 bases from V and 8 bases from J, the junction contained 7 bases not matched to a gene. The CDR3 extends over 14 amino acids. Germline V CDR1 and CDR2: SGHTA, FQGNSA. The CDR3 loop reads CASSPQGGKGELFF. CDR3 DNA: TGTGCCAGCAGCCCACAGGGGGGCAAAGGGGAGCTGTTTTTT.

CDR3 sequence: CASSAQDRLISNQPQHF. The CDR3 DNA sequence: TGTGCCAGTAGTGCCCAGGACAGATTAATTAGCAATCAGCCCCAGCATTTT. The chain combines TRBV19 with TRBJ1-5; TRBD1 might be the D (6 bases). Trimming removed 5 bases from V and 0 bases from J, with 17 bases in between. The CDR3 runs 17 residues. Germline CDR1 and CDR2: LNHDA and SQIVND (reference sequence). Full variable domain (missing parts from reference TRBV19 and TRBJ1-5): DGGITQSPKYLFRKEGQNVTLSCEQNLNHDAMYWYRQDPGQGLRLIYYSQIVNDFQKGDIAEGYSVSREKKESFPLTVTSAQKNPTAFYLCASSAQDRLISNQPQHFGDGTRLSIL.

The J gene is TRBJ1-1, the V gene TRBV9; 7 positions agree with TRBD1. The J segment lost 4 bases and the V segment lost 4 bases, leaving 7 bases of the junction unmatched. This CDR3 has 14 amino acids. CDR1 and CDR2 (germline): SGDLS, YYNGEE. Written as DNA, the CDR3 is TGTGCCAGCAGCCCCGGACAGGCGTCCACTGAAGCTTTCTTT. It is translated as CASSPGQASTEAFF.

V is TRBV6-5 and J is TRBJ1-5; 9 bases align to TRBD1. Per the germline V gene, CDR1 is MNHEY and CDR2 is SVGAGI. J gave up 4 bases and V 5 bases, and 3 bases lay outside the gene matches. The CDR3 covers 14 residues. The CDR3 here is CASSGQGLNQPQHF. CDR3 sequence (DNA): TGTGCCAGCAGTGGACAGGGGCTAAATCAGCCCCAGCATTTT.

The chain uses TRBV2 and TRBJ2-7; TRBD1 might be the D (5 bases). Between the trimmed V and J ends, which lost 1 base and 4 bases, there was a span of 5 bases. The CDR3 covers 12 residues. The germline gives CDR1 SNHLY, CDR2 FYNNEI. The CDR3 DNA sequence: TGTGCCAGCAGTGAAGACAGGTACGAGCAGTACGTC. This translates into CASSEDRYEQYV.

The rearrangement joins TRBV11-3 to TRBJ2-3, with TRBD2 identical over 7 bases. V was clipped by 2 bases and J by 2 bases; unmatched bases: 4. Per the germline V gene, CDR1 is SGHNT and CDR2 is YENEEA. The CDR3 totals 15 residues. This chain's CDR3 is CASSLMSGNTDTQYF. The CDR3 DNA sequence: TGTGCCAGCAGCTTAATGAGCGGGAACACAGATACGCAGTATTTT.

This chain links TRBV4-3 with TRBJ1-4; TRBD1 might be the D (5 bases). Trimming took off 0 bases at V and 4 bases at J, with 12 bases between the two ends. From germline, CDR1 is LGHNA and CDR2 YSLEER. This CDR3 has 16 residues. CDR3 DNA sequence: TGCGCCAGCAGCCAAGATTGGAACAGGTTTAATGAAAAACTGTTTTTT. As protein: CASSQDWNRFNEKLFF.

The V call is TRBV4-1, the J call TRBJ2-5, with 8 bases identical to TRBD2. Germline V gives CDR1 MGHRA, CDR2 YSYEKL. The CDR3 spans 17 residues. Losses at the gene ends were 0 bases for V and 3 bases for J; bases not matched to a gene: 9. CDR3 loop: CASSQDFFGLAEETQYF. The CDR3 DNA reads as TGCGCCAGCAGCCAAGACTTCTTCGGACTAGCTGAAGAGACCCAGTACTTC.

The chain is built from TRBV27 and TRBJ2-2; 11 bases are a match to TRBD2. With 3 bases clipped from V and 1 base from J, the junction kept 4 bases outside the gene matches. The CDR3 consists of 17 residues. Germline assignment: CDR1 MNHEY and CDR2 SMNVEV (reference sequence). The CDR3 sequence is CASSFLLAGENTGELFF. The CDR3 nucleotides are TGTGCCAGCAGTTTCTTACTAGCGGGGGAGAACACCGGGGAGCTGTTTTTT.

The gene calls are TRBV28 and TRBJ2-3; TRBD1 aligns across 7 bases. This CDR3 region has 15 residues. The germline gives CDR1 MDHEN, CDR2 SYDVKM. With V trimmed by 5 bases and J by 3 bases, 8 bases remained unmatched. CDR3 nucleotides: TGTGCCAGCAGTCGTCAGCGGACAGGTACAGATACGCAGTATTTT. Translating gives CASSRQRTGTDTQYF.

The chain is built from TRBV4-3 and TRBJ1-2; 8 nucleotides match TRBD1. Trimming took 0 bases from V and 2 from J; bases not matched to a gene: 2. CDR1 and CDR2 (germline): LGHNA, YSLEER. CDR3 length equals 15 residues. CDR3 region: CASSQERQGNYGYTF. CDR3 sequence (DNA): TGCGCCAGCAGCCAAGAAAGACAGGGGAACTATGGCTACACCTTC.